The 28 T cell receptor beta chains below were found in one sample sequenced in a study of blood T cell repertoires in COVID-19. Sequenced by immunoSEQ multiplex PCR; TCRdb stores in-frame clones only, minus some. The repertoire includes nearly 200,000 clones, roughly 84% of them detected once, and around 21% sits in the top ten. Sample: peripheral blood. These receptor sequences come from a human donor in a cohort sampled during active COVID-19.

The chain combines TRBV11-2 with TRBJ2-3; 7 nucleotides match TRBD2. Per germline, CDR1 SGHAT and CDR2 FQNNGV. After removal of 7 bases from V and 3 bases from J, the junction contained 10 bases not matched to a gene. CDR3 length equals 15 residues. CDR3 DNA sequence: TGTGCCAGCACCACCCGGGGGGTTAGTACAGATACGCAGTATTTT. Its translation: CASTTRGVSTDTQYF.

V gene TRBV6-5 combines with J gene TRBJ2-7, with D perhaps TRBD1 (5 bases). CDR1 is MNHEY and CDR2 is SVGAGI in the germline V gene. This CDR3 contains 14 residues. Trimming removed 7 bases from V and 4 bases from J, with 17 bases in between. This chain's CDR3 is CASNKRGWEYEQYV. CDR3 DNA: TGTGCCAGCAACAAAAGGGGATGGGAATACGAGCAGTACGTC.

This rearrangement joins TRBV10-3 to TRBJ1-6; the D is unclear. The CDR3 has 14 residues. Germline V CDR1 and CDR2: ENHRY, SYGVKD. Trimming removed 4 bases from V and 10 bases from J, with 14 bases in between. The CDR3: CAISAGNEESPLHF. CDR3 DNA: TGTGCCATCAGTGCGGGAAATGAAGAATCACCCCTCCACTTT.

The rearrangement uses TRBV9 and TRBJ1-3; the D is unclear. Between the trimmed V and J ends, which lost 2 bases and 4 bases, there was a span of 10 bases. CDR3 length: 14 amino acids. Germline V gene data show CDR1 as SGDLS and CDR2 as YYNGEE. CDR3 protein: CASSVRQSGNTIYF. CDR3 DNA sequence: TGTGCCAGCAGCGTGAGGCAGTCCGGAAACACCATATATTTT.

This clone turned up a few times. J is TRBJ1-2 and V is TRBV29-1; possible D gene TRBD1, 6 bases. Trimming took 6 bases from V and 4 from J, leaving 9 bases between them. Germline lookup yields CDR1 SQVTM and CDR2 ANQGSEA. The length of the CDR3 is 11 residues. In nucleotides, the CDR3 is TGCAGCGTAAAGACAGGCTATGGCTACACCTTC. It yields the protein CSVKTGYGYTF.

The V call is TRBV19, the J call TRBJ2-2; 9 nucleotides line up with TRBD1. CDR1 is LNHDA and CDR2 is SQIVND in the germline V gene (reference sequence). This CDR3 has 16 amino acids. Trimming cost V 3 bases and J 2 bases; bases outside gene matches: 4. The CDR3 coding sequence is TGTGCCAGTAGTATTGGGGACAGGGTTAACACCGGGGAGCTGTTTTTT. Protein: CASSIGDRVNTGELFF.

This rearrangement joins TRBV7-2 to TRBJ2-1, with TRBD1 matching 7 bases. This CDR3 is built from 13 residues. From germline, CDR1 is SGHTA and CDR2 FQGNSA. Trimming removed 8 bases from V and 4 bases from J; junction bases left unmatched: 5. The CDR3 nucleotides are TGTGCCAGCGCGAGGGACAGTTACAATGAGCAGTTCTTC. Protein product: CASARDSYNEQFF.

This chain uses TRBV6-5 with TRBJ2-3; D perhaps matches TRBD1 (6 bases). The CDR3 totals 16 residues. The V and J ends lost 4 bases and 1 base respectively, with 15 bases between them. From germline, CDR1 is MNHEY and CDR2 SVGAGI. The DNA for the CDR3 is TGTGCCAGCAGTTTCCGAACAGGGACGGGCACAGATACGCAGTATTTT. It specifies CASSFRTGTGTDTQYF.

The chain carries TRBV5-1 and TRBJ2-3; D is uncertain. Trimming cost V 2 bases and J 2 bases, with 9 bases left between them. Germline V gives CDR1 SGHRS, CDR2 YFSETQ. The CDR3 is 14 amino acids. The CDR3 region is CASSLYTLTDTQYF. The CDR3 DNA reads TGCGCCAGCAGCTTATACACCCTCACAGATACGCAGTATTTT. Based on the CDR3 plus reference TRBV5-1 and TRBJ2-3, the full variable domain is KAGVTQTPRYLIKTRGQQVTLSCSPISGHRSVSWYQQTPGQGLQFLFEYFSETQRNKGNFPGRFSGRQFSNSRSEMNVSTLELGDSALYLCASSLYTLTDTQYFGPGTRLTVL.

The chain uses TRBV7-9 and TRBJ2-1; D uncertain. CDR1 is SEHNR, CDR2 FQNEAQ, per germline (reference sequence). V was cut by 3 bases and J by 6 bases, with 15 bases left in between. The CDR3 has 15 residues. CDR3 nucleotide sequence: TGTGCCAGCAGCTTGGGTTCAATTGGGCCCAATGAGCAGTTCTTC. It yields the protein CASSLGSIGPNEQFF.

V and J are TRBV7-9 and TRBJ1-1; D is possibly TRBD1 (6 bases). This CDR3 contains 15 residues. Germline V gene sequence: CDR1 SEHNR, CDR2 FQNEAQ (reference sequence). V lost 8 bases to trimming and J lost 0 bases, with 16 bases between them. CDR3 DNA: TGTGCCAGCCGGCAGGGGCTGGGGATGAACACTGAAGCTTTCTTT. As protein: CASRQGLGMNTEAFF. The complete variable domain, with remaining parts taken from reference TRBV7-9 and TRBJ1-1, reads DTGVSQNPRHKITKRGQNVTFRCDPISEHNRLYWYRQTLGQGPEFLTYFQNEAQLEKSRLLSDRFSAERPKGSFSTLEIQRTEQGDSAMYLCASRQGLGMNTEAFFGQGTRLTVV.

The chain recombines TRBV7-2 with TRBJ1-2; D gene unclear. In germline, CDR1 is SGHTA, CDR2 FQGNSA. This CDR3 contains 14 residues. V lost 2 bases and J 0 bases, leaving 7 bases between the germline ends. CDR3 sequence (DNA): TGTGCCAGCAGCTTAAACACCGCTAACTATGGCTACACCTTC. The encoded protein is CASSLNTANYGYTF.

V and J are TRBV29-1 and TRBJ1-1; D is uncertain. This CDR3 contains 12 residues. Trimming took 5 bases from V and 4 from J, leaving 11 bases between them. Per the germline V gene, CDR1 is SQVTM and CDR2 is ANQGSEA. CDR3 sequence: CSVLPGGTEAFF. The CDR3 region has the DNA TGCAGCGTTTTACCTGGCGGCACTGAAGCTTTCTTT.

The gene calls are TRBV6-5 and TRBJ2-7; D might be TRBD2 (6 bases). CDR1 is MNHEY, CDR2 SVGAGI, per germline. The CDR3 sequence is 15 residues long. The CDR3 coding sequence is TGTGCCAGCAGGGAGGGGTTGGCAGCCTCCAACGAGCAGTACGTC. Translating it yields CASREGLAASNEQYV.

The J gene is TRBJ1-1, the V gene TRBV24-1; tentative D call: TRBD1 (5 bases). CDR3 size: 13 residues. The V end was cut by 7 bases, the J end by 5 bases, with 13 bases between. Germline values: CDR1 KGHDR, CDR2 SFDVKD. This chain's CDR3 is CATRWGESTEAFF. CDR3 nucleotides: TGTGCCACCAGGTGGGGGGAATCGACTGAAGCTTTCTTT.

The chain couples TRBV19 to TRBJ1-1; D gene ambiguous. The V and J ends lost 5 bases and 7 bases respectively, with 26 bases between them. The CDR3 consists of 17 residues. Germline V CDR1 and CDR2: LNHDA, SQIVND (reference sequence). This chain's CDR3 is CASSPLRAEEGRGEAFF. The CDR3 nucleotides are TGTGCCAGTAGTCCCTTACGGGCCGAGGAGGGTCGTGGTGAAGCTTTCTTT.

The chain combines TRBV6-2 or TRBV6-3 with TRBJ2-7; D is possibly TRBD2 (6 bases). Germline V gene lookup returns CDR1 MNHEY and CDR2 SVGEGT. Between the trimmed V and J ends, which lost 5 bases and 2 bases, there was a span of 7 bases. The CDR3 sequence is 12 residues long. The CDR3 sequence: CASSGTAYEQYV. For the CDR3, the DNA is TGTGCCAGCAGTGGGACTGCCTACGAGCAGTACGTC.

The V and J genes are TRBV5-1 and TRBJ2-1, with 8 positions matching TRBD1. Germline CDR1 and CDR2: SGHRS and YFSETQ. Trimming removed 4 bases from V and 6 bases from J; junction bases left unmatched: 3. CDR3 length equals 13 residues. This chain's CDR3 is CASSPGQGNEQFF. CDR3 sequence (DNA): TGCGCCAGCAGCCCCGGACAGGGCAATGAGCAGTTCTTC.

This chain joins TRBV3-1 (or the pseudogene TRBV3-2) and TRBJ2-3, with 7 bases identical to TRBD2. CDR3 size: 15 residues. CDR1 is LGHDT, CDR2 YNNKEL, per germline (reference sequence). Germline trimming cut 3 bases from V and 8 bases from J; bases unmatched to any gene: 11. The CDR3 loop reads CASSHQNGGVGTQYF. CDR3 in DNA: TGTGCCAGCAGCCACCAGAATGGGGGGGTCGGTACGCAGTATTTT.

The chain couples TRBV7-3 to TRBJ2-3; D gene unclear. CDR1 and CDR2 from the germline V gene are SGHTA and FQGTGA. V lost 0 bases, J lost 1 base, and 8 bases lay in between. This CDR3 has 15 amino acids. CDR3: CASSLTPERTDTQYF. As DNA, the CDR3 is TGTGCCAGCAGCTTAACCCCAGAACGCACAGATACGCAGTATTTT. The complete variable domain, with remaining parts taken from reference TRBV7-3 and TRBJ2-3, reads GAGVSQTPSNKVTEKGKYVELRCDPISGHTALYWYRQSLGQGPEFLIYFQGTGAADDSGLPNDRFFAVRPEGSVSTLKIQRTERGDSAVYLCASSLTPERTDTQYFGPGTRLTVL.

The V and J genes are TRBV9 and TRBJ2-2; D gene uncertain. CDR3 length: 15 amino acids. Germline V gene lookup returns CDR1 SGDLS and CDR2 YYNGEE. The germline V and J ends were trimmed by 4 bases and 1 base, with 11 bases remaining between them. The CDR3: CASSQTVGNTGELFF. CDR3 bases: TGTGCCAGCAGCCAAACCGTCGGGAACACCGGGGAGCTGTTTTTT.

J is TRBJ1-1 and V is TRBV5-1; D may be TRBD1 (6 bases). The CDR3 sequence is 15 residues long. Looked up from germline, CDR1 is SGHRS and CDR2 is YFSETQ. Trimming removed 4 bases from V and 1 base from J, with 14 bases in between. This chain's CDR3 is CASSPGGRENTEAFF. DNA for the CDR3: TGCGCCAGCAGCCCGGGGGGCAGGGAGAACACTGAAGCTTTCTTT.

This CDR3 is CASGPGTGADTQYF. The CDR3, as DNA: TGTGCTAGTGGCCCGGGGACAGGAGCAGATACGCAGTATTTT. The chain couples TRBV12-5 to TRBJ2-3, with 8 nucleotides matching TRBD1. The CDR3 contains 14 residues. The ends lost 6 bases at V and 4 bases at J; junction bases unmatched: 6. Per germline, CDR1 LGHNT and CDR2 FRNRAP.

The chain uses TRBV7-3 and TRBJ2-2, with TRBD1 identical over 7 bases. V lost 2 bases and J lost 0; bases outside the gene matches: 6. CDR1 is SGHTA and CDR2 is FQGTGA in the germline V gene. The CDR3 is made up of 17 amino acids. The CDR3 region is CASSLRPQGPNTGELFF. The CDR3 DNA is TGTGCCAGCAGCTTACGACCACAGGGGCCGAACACCGGGGAGCTGTTTTTT.

The chain combines TRBV7-8 with TRBJ1-1, with 8 bases lining up with TRBD1. Germline assignment: CDR1 SGHVS and CDR2 FQNEAQ. This CDR3 comprises 14 residues. V shed 8 bases, J shed 5 bases, and the junction held 10 bases outside the gene matches. In DNA, the CDR3 is TGTGCCAGCGCCGGCAGGGGGCTGGTTACTGAAGCTTTCTTT. This translates into CASAGRGLVTEAFF.

This clone was seen repeatedly, ten times or more. This rearrangement joins TRBV7-3 to TRBJ2-6; tentative D call: TRBD1 (5 bases). The CDR3 covers 15 residues. The V end was cut by 5 bases, the J end by 2 bases, with 10 bases between. Germline CDR1 is SGHTA and CDR2 is FQGTGA. The CDR3 DNA follows: TGTGCCAGCAGCGTCCAGGGAACTGGGGCCAACGTCCTGACTTTC. Translated: CASSVQGTGANVLTF. Full variable domain (missing parts from reference TRBV7-3 and TRBJ2-6): GAGVSQTPSNKVTEKGKYVELRCDPISGHTALYWYRQSLGQGPEFLIYFQGTGAADDSGLPNDRFFAVRPEGSVSTLKIQRTERGDSAVYLCASSVQGTGANVLTFGAGSRLTVL.

The rearrangement links TRBV29-1 to TRBJ2-1; TRBD2 might be the D (6 bases). Germline CDR1 is SQVTM and CDR2 is ANQGSEA. This CDR3 has 14 residues. The V gene lost 7 bases and the J gene lost 7 bases, with 20 bases spanning the gap. The CDR3 DNA is TGCAGCGACCTGGGGGGACCCCTGGGAAATGAGCAGTTCTTC. Protein product: CSDLGGPLGNEQFF.

The chain recombines TRBV10-3 with TRBJ2-1; TRBD2 might be the D (5 bases). CDR1 is ENHRY and CDR2 is SYGVKD in the germline V gene. V was pared by 0 bases and J by 9 bases, with 15 bases between. The CDR3 spans 15 residues. CDR3: CAISESIPEGGEQFF. Written as DNA, the CDR3 is TGTGCCATCAGTGAGTCGATCCCCGAGGGTGGTGAGCAGTTCTTC.